This TCR beta chain was sequenced for a study of post-analysis software for immune sequencing data. In the study overall: Relapsing-remitting, secondary progressive and progressive-relapsing multiple sclerosis courses were included.

Carried by the TCR beta cDNA libraries were unique molecular identifiers. Yield was roughly 0.5 million cDNA molecules from around 1 to 9.1 million T cells. TCRdb called the PCR reads again in MiXCR, with one record for every CDR3 protein. The table records hundreds of thousands of distinct CDR3 sequences, roughly 29% of them present only once. Study-wide results and limits: Controls showed lower frequencies than patients for roughly 5 TRBV segments, and TRBV5-6, TRBV5-1 and TRBV20-1 were among these.

A remark on this clonotype: Its matching antigen is unknown.

After removal of 5 bases from V and 5 bases from J, the junction contained 10 bases not matched to a gene. The germline V gene encodes CDR1 ENHRY and CDR2 SYGVKD. The CDR3 covers 16 residues. This sequence joins TRBV10-3 and TRBJ1-1, with 11 bases identical to TRBD1. This TCR derives from a girl aged 10 to 17 with multiple sclerosis. The sequenced sample consisted of blood. The CDR3 nucleotides read TGTGCCATCAGTAGGAGGACAGGGGGCTCGAGAACTGAAGCTTTCTTT. It yields the protein CAISRRTGGSRTEAFF.